The present entry profiles one T cell receptor beta chain with its context. Its antigen is undetermined. Data came from immunoSEQ multiplex PCR; TCRdb stores just in-frame clones and leaves some out. The data hold about 12,000 clones, with approximately 89% observed a single time. The CDR3 extends over 17 amino acids. V lost 5 bases and J lost 0, with 17 bases in between. CDR1 is MDHEN and CDR2 is SYDVKM in the germline V gene. This sample was included in a study of chemoradiotherapy in HPV16-positive cancers. Study findings and constraints: Candidate HPV-specific clones and E7-related TCR motifs grew in tumor during treatment.

The input for sequencing was blood, taken from a patient who underwent chemoradiotherapy. The TCR sequence derives from a human donor with HPV-associated anogenital cancer. V gene TRBV28 combines with J gene TRBJ1-5, with a tentative D call TRBD1 (6 bases). CDR3 region: CASSQTGLRNSNQPQHF. In DNA, the CDR3 is TGTGCCAGCAGTCAGACAGGTCTTCGGAATAGCAATCAGCCCCAGCATTTT.